The next 18 T cell receptor beta chains were all read from a single sample in a study of blood T cell repertoires in COVID-19. Sequencing used immunoSEQ multiplex PCR; TCRdb keeps in-frame clones, though not all of them. The sample has some 89,000 clones, approximately 78% seen once. What was sequenced was peripheral blood. The source of these receptors is an elderly woman with acute or convalescent COVID-19.

J is TRBJ2-5 and V is TRBV20-1, with 12 bases that match TRBD2. In germline, CDR1 is DFQATT, CDR2 SNEGSKA (reference sequence). V was clipped by 3 bases and J by 4 bases; unmatched bases: 15. There are 18 residues in the CDR3. As DNA, the CDR3 is TGCAGTGCTAGTTTGGTGGCTAGCGGGAGGGCGGATCGAGAGACCCAGTACTTC. It is translated as CSASLVASGRADRETQYF.

The genes are TRBV5-1 and TRBJ1-5; 7 bases are shared with TRBD1. This CDR3 contains 14 residues. With 1 base clipped from V and 2 bases from J, the junction kept 0 bases outside the gene matches. The germline V gene has CDR1 SGHRS and CDR2 YFSETQ. CDR3 DNA sequence: TGCGCCAGCAGCTTGACAGGGGGCAATCAGCCCCAGCATTTT. This translates into CASSLTGGNQPQHF. Supplemented by reference TRBV5-1 and TRBJ1-5, the full variable domain reads KAGVTQTPRYLIKTRGQQVTLSCSPISGHRSVSWYQQTPGQGLQFLFEYFSETQRNKGNFPGRFSGRQFSNSRSEMNVSTLELGDSALYLCASSLTGGNQPQHFGDGTRLSIL.

J is TRBJ1-3 and V is TRBV7-8; weak D call: TRBD1 (6 bases). The CDR3 loop spans 15 amino acids. Germline-derived CDR1 and CDR2 are SGHVS and FQNEAQ. With 5 bases removed from V and 1 base from J, the gap between germline ends came to 12 bases. In DNA, the CDR3 is TGTGCCAGCAGCGATTCTACAGGGTCTGGAAACACCATATATTTT. Its protein product is CASSDSTGSGNTIYF. Drawing the rest from reference TRBV7-8 and TRBJ1-3, the complete variable domain is GAGVSQSPRYKVAKRGQDVALRCDPISGHVSLFWYQQALGQGPEFLTYFQNEAQLDKSGLPSDRFFAERPEGSVSTLKIQRTQQEDSAVYLCASSDSTGSGNTIYFGEGSWLTVV.

This rearrangement joins TRBV25-1 to TRBJ2-7; TRBD2 is a possible D gene (6 bases). The V and J ends lost 2 bases and 1 base respectively, with 18 bases between them. The CDR3 length is 17 residues. The V gene's germline CDR1 is MGHDK and CDR2 SYGVNS. CDR3 amino acids: CASSEIGGTVSSYEQYF. The CDR3 DNA is TGTGCCAGCAGTGAAATTGGCGGGACGGTGTCATCCTACGAGCAGTACTTC.

The chain is built from TRBV3-1 (or the pseudogene TRBV3-2) and TRBJ1-1; 9 positions match TRBD1. The germline V gene has CDR1 LGHDT and CDR2 YNNKEL (reference sequence). J gave up 11 bases and V 4 bases, and 8 bases lay outside the gene matches. The CDR3 has 13 amino acids. CDR3 protein: CASSPQDRGGAFF. DNA of the CDR3: TGTGCCAGCAGCCCCCAGGACAGGGGTGGGGCTTTCTTT.

The chain's CDR3 is CASSLSGAGTGELFF. The CDR3 DNA sequence: TGTGCCAGCAGCTTGTCGGGAGCGGGCACCGGGGAGCTGTTTTTT. The chain joins TRBV5-4 to TRBJ2-2; TRBD2 might be the D (6 bases). From germline, CDR1 is SGHNT and CDR2 YYREEE (reference sequence). The ends were cut back, 1 base at V and 4 bases at J, with 11 bases in the middle. The CDR3 runs 15 residues.

The chain employs TRBV6-6 and TRBJ2-7; TRBD2 might be the D (5 bases). This CDR3 comprises 13 residues. V was trimmed by 2 bases and J by 2 bases, leaving 7 bases between them. Germline values: CDR1 MNHNY, CDR2 SVGAGI (reference sequence). CDR3 region: CASSYPGTYEQYF. In DNA, the CDR3 is TGTGCCAGCAGTTACCCCGGGACCTACGAGCAGTACTTC.

The chain recombines TRBV27 with TRBJ1-5; D gene unclear. Trimming cost V 5 bases and J 7 bases, with 12 bases left between them. The CDR3 is 13 amino acids. From germline, CDR1 is MNHEY and CDR2 SMNVEV (reference sequence). As DNA, the CDR3 is TGTGCCAGCAGTATAGGAGCTACGCAGCCCCAGCATTTT. This encodes CASSIGATQPQHF.

The CDR3 here is CASTKAGGVNEQFF. The DNA of the CDR3 is TGTGCCAGTACCAAAGCGGGGGGAGTGAATGAGCAGTTCTTC. The rearrangement links TRBV19 to TRBJ2-1; 9 positions agree with TRBD2. Germline V lookup: CDR1 LNHDA, CDR2 SQIVND (reference sequence). V was clipped by 7 bases and J by 7 bases; unmatched bases: 8. There are 14 residues in the CDR3.

The rearrangement uses TRBV21-1 and TRBJ1-2. TRBV21-1 constitutes a pseudogene. The CDR3 runs 16 residues. Here the CDR3 DNA reads TGTGCCAGCAGCCCCCGGGGTCGTCCAGCTAACTATGGCTACACCTTC. It specifies CASSPRGRPANYGYTF.

The chain couples TRBV5-4 to TRBJ1-5; D possibly corresponds to TRBD1 (5 bases). The V gene lost 2 bases and the J gene lost 3 bases, with 15 bases spanning the gap. The CDR3 has 16 residues. The V gene's germline CDR1 is SGHNT and CDR2 YYREEE (reference sequence). CDR3 DNA: TGTGCCAGCAGCTTACGGGGGGTGGCAGACAATCAGCCCCAGCATTTT. It yields the protein CASSLRGVADNQPQHF.

This clone was detected only once. The rearrangement uses TRBV21-1 and TRBJ2-5; TRBD2, the table's D call, was not compared with the DNA. TRBV21-1 has pseudogene status. The CDR3 runs to 13 residues. CDR3 DNA: TGTGCCAGCAGCATTGTGAGATGTGGGACCCAGTACTTC. It yields the protein CASSIVRCGTQYF.

Notes on this clone: The same CDR3 can be traced to other DNA sequences in this sample. The gene calls are TRBV5-1 and TRBJ2-5; 11 bases line up with TRBD2. The CDR3 has 14 amino acids. V shed 2 bases, J shed 3 bases, and the junction held 0 bases outside the gene matches. Germline V lookup: CDR1 SGHRS, CDR2 YFSETQ. As DNA, the CDR3 is TGCGCCAGCAGCTTTAGCGGGAGGGAAGAGACCCAGTACTTC. Its protein product is CASSFSGREETQYF.

This clone showed up just a few times. The V and J genes are TRBV5-6 and TRBJ1-6; 8 nucleotides line up with TRBD1. Trimming cost V 5 bases and J 9 bases; bases outside gene matches: 13. Germline V gene data show CDR1 as SGHDT and CDR2 as YYEEEE. The length of the CDR3 is 16 residues. The CDR3 coding sequence is TGTGCCAGCAGTCCCTCAGGGGGCGAATTTGGTTCACCCCTCCACTTT. Its translation: CASSPSGGEFGSPLHF.

This sequence joins TRBV6-5 and TRBJ1-2; 8 bases align to TRBD1. The V gene's germline CDR1 is MNHEY and CDR2 SVGAGI. The CDR3 contains 15 residues. The J segment lost 8 bases and the V segment lost 5 bases, leaving 13 bases of the junction unmatched. In DNA, the CDR3 is TGTGCCAGCAGTCCCCCCTTGCAGGGGGCGGAGGGCTACACCTTC. Translating it yields CASSPPLQGAEGYTF.

The chain has TRBV19 and TRBJ2-4; 8 nucleotides align to TRBD2. This CDR3 is 14 amino acids long. From germline, CDR1 is LNHDA and CDR2 SQIVND (reference sequence). V lost 6 bases to trimming and J lost 8 bases; unmatched junction nucleotides: 9. The CDR3 protein is CASSGRAVGDIQYF. CDR3 DNA: TGTGCCAGTAGCGGGAGGGCCGTTGGGGACATTCAGTACTTC.

The rearrangement links TRBV11-3 to TRBJ2-3, with 9 bases aligning to TRBD1. Germline V lookup: CDR1 SGHNT, CDR2 YENEEA. The CDR3 has 16 amino acids. V dropped 1 base and J dropped 3; count of bases not matched to a gene: 5. CDR3 nucleotides: TGTGCCAGCAGCTTAGGACAGGGGGTCTATACAGATACGCAGTATTTT. Translating it yields CASSLGQGVYTDTQYF.

This clone was observed a handful of times. The V gene is TRBV7-6, the J gene TRBJ1-6, with D possibly being TRBD1 (5 bases). The CDR3 covers 15 residues. The germline CDR1 and CDR2 sequences are SGHVS and FNYEAQ. Trimming stripped 1 base from V and 5 bases from J, with 9 bases between. In DNA form, the CDR3 reads TGTGCCAGCAGCTTAGGGCAGGGTGATAATTCACCCCTCCACTTT. Translation gives CASSLGQGDNSPLHF.